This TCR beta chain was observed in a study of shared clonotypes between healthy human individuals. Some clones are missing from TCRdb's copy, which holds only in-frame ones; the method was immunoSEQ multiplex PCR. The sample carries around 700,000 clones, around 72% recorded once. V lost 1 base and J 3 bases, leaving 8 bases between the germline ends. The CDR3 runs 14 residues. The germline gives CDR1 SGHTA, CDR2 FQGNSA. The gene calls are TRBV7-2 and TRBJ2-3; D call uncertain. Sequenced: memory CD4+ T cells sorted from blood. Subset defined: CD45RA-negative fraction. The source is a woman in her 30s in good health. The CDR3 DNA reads TGTGCCAGCAGCTTAGGTCAGGTAACAGATACGCAGTATTTT. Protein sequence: CASSLGQVTDTQYF.